This T cell receptor beta chain derives from a study of blood T cell repertoires in COVID-19 (dated by TCRdb to the early 2020s). Concerning the study at large: Collaborator samples came from the United States, Italy and Spain and covered acute and convalescent phases of COVID-19. The samples were drawn from two sources: the first 160 participants of the ongoing ImmuneRACE study, and 1,254 subjects contributed by 6 global collaborators. Sample metadata almost always included a de-identified subject ID, COVID-19 status, age in years and sex. The prospective study material was composed of cDNA or gDNA derived from T cells, B-cell-depleted T cells, or PBMCs. Subjects who had been exposed to COVID-19, were actively infected with it, or had recovered from it provided the deeply sampled blood TCRbeta repertoires that made up the dataset. HLA class I and class II types, where available, came from metadata supplied by the sample provider rather than from assay-based typing. A freely available public database, intended as a resource for researchers studying the immune response to SARS-CoV-2, is where the repertoires were released. Overall study results and their limits: Clinical and demographic metadata were provided uncurated, with the amount varying by source and participant.

In the prospective study, participants were about 18 to 100 years old, resided in 20 to 30 geographic areas of the United States, and were enrolled through a virtual design. In the prospective study, participants were assigned to cohorts based on the clinical history participants reported in a screening survey and a study questionnaire. For ImmuneRACE Cohort 3, a participant was defined as recovered based on two consecutive negative NP/OP PCR tests, clearance by a healthcare professional, or resolution of symptoms. In the prospective study, whole blood, serum and a nasopharyngeal or oropharyngeal swab were collected from each participant by mobile phlebotomists. Participants in the prospective study had the option to provide additional blood draws and questionnaires over an approximately 2-month period. Before DNA extraction, blood samples from the prospective study were shipped at room temperature or frozen.

Details on this clone: It lacks a known antigen. No quality values exist for individual bases; no much larger clone is one base distant.

The immunoSEQ Assay, a bias-controlled multiplex PCR, was used to amplify TCRbeta CDR3 regions from genomic DNA. The authors processed their data as follows. The number of nucleated cells in each sample was estimated from the amplification of reference gene primers within the assay. To quantify the absolute abundance of each unique TCRbeta CDR3 rearrangement, sequence reads were collapsed and filtered. Productive Simpson clonality was computed per sample as the square root of Simpson's diversity index over productive rearrangements. Here the immuneACCESS table is served through TCRdb, limited to in-frame sequences with V and J called. Missing clones are a known gap in these copies; in checked studies unresolved V genes cover under half, and the rest lacks a known reason. Clonal size and the V and J genes are those of that table, whereas D and trimming came from the DNA. Within this sample are some 310,000 clones, with over 85% of them counted one time only. The ten most abundant clones make up roughly a tenth of the sample.

CDR1 and CDR2, per the germline V gene (reference sequence), are PRHDT and FYEKMQ. From the cysteine through the phenylalanine, the CDR3 covers 15 amino acids. The sequence is cut down to CDR3 DNA, 45 bases in frame from base 1. The germline ends are 17 bases apart after V is trimmed by 2 bases and J by 6 bases. Source material: PBMCs or T cells enriched from blood (not recorded which). The sequence is built from TRBV13 and TRBJ2-7; the D gene remains uncertain. The clonotype comes from a woman between 25 and 40 years old who had recovered from COVID-19. In nucleotide form, the sequence is TGTGCCAGCAGCTTATTTGTTGAAGACTTTCGCGAGCAGTACTTC. Translated, this gives CASSLFVEDFREQYF.